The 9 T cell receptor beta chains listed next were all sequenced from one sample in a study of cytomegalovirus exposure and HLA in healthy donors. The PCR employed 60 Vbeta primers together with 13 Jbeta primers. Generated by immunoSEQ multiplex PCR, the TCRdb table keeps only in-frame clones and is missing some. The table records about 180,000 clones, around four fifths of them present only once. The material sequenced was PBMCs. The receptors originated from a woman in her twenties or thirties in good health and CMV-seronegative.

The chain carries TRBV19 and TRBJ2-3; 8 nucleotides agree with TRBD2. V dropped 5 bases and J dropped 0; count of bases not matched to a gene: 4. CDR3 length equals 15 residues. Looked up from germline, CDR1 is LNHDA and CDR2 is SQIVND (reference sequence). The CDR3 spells CASSLGGASTDTQYF. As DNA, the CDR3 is TGTGCCAGTAGTCTCGGGGGGGCGAGCACAGATACGCAGTATTTT. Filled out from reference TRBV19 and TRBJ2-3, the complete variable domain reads DGGITQSPKYLFRKEGQNVTLSCEQNLNHDAMYWYRQDPGQGLRLIYYSQIVNDFQKGDIAEGYSVSREKKESFPLTVTSAQKNPTAFYLCASSLGGASTDTQYFGPGTRLTVL.

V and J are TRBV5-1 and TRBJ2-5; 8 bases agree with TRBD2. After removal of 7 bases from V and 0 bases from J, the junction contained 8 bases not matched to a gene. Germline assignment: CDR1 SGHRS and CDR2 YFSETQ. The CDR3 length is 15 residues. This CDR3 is CASARGGMYQETQYF. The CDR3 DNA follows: TGCGCCAGCGCGCGCGGGGGGATGTACCAAGAGACCCAGTACTTC.

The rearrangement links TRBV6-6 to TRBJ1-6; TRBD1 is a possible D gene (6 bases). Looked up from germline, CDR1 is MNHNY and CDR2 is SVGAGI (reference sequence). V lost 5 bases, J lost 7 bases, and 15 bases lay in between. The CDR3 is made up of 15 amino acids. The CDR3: CASSLQGTKNSPLHF. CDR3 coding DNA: TGTGCCAGCAGTCTACAGGGCACCAAAAATTCACCCCTCCACTTT.

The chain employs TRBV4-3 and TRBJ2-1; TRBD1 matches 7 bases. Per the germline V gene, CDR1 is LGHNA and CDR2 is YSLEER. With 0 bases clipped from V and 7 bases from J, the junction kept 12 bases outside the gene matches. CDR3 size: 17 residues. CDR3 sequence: CASSQDLDRVLLNEQFF. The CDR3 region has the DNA TGCGCCAGCAGCCAAGATTTAGACAGGGTACTACTTAATGAGCAGTTCTTC.

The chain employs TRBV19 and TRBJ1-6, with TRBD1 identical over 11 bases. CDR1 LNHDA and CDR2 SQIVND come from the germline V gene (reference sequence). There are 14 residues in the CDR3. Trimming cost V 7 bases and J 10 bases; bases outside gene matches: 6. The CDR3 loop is CASMGQGVSSPLHF. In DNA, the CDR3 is TGTGCCAGTATGGGACAGGGGGTTTCATCACCCCTCCACTTT. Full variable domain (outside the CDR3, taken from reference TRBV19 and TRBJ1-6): DGGITQSPKYLFRKEGQNVTLSCEQNLNHDAMYWYRQDPGQGLRLIYYSQIVNDFQKGDIAEGYSVSREKKESFPLTVTSAQKNPTAFYLCASMGQGVSSPLHFGNGTRLTVT.

CDR3 DNA sequence: TGTGCCAGCAGCGCTCAGGGGCCCTCGAACACCGGGGAGCTGTTTTTT. It is translated as CASSAQGPSNTGELFF. This chain links TRBV9 with TRBJ2-2; tentatively, D is TRBD1 (6 bases). Trimming took off 3 bases at V and 0 bases at J, with 12 bases between the two ends. The CDR3 has 16 residues. Germline loops: CDR1 SGDLS, CDR2 YYNGEE.

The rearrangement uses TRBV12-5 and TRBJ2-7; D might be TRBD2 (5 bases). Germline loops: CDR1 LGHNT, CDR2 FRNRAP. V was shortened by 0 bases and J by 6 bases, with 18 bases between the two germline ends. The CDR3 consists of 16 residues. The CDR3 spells CASGLVLGSLLGEQYF. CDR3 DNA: TGTGCTAGTGGTTTGGTACTAGGGTCTCTACTGGGCGAGCAGTACTTC.

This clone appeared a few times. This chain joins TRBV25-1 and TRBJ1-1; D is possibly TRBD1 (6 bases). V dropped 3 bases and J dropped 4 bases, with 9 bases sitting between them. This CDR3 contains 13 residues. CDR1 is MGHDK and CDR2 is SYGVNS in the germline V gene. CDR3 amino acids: CASSDQGSTEAFF. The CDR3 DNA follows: TGTGCCAGCAGTGATCAGGGGTCCACTGAAGCTTTCTTT. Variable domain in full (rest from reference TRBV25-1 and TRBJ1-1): EADIYQTPRYLVIGTGKKITLECSQTMGHDKMYWYQQDPGMELHLIHYSYGVNSTEKGDLSSESTVSRIRTEHFPLTLESARPSHTSQYLCASSDQGSTEAFFGQGTRLTVV.

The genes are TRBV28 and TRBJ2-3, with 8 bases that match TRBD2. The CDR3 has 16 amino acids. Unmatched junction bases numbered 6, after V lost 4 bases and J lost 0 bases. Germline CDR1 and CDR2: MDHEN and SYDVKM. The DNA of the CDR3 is TGTGCCAGCAGTTCCCGGACTAGCTACAGCACAGATACGCAGTATTTT. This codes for CASSSRTSYSTDTQYF. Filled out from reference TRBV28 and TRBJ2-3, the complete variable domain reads DVKVTQSSRYLVKRTGEKVFLECVQDMDHENMFWYRQDPGLGLRLIYFSYDVKMKEKGDIPEGYSVSREKKERFSLILESASTNQTSMYLCASSSRTSYSTDTQYFGPGTRLTVL.